What follows describes a single T cell receptor beta chain. Its antigen is not identified. The record originates from a study of shared clonotypes between healthy human individuals. Background on the study: Aged 18 to 49, the donors were two women and a few men.

Study-level results: Read depth was anticipated to influence clonotype sharing among donors.

This CDR3 comprises 19 residues. Germline CDR1 reads WNHNN; CDR2 reads SYGVQD (reference sequence). The ends lost 4 bases at V and 0 bases at J; junction bases unmatched: 11. Sequencing was performed with immunoSEQ multiplex PCR; in TCRdb, only in-frame clones are kept and a portion is missing. The sample has 400,000 to 600,000 clones, about 79% seen once. The rearrangement joins TRBV10-1 to TRBJ2-1; 11 bases match TRBD2. The receptor comes from a woman in her thirties or forties in good health. Some clones in this sample may be carry-over from other donors' samples. Specimen: PBMCs. The CDR3 region is CASSGPRLAGTRSYNEQFF. CDR3 bases: TGCGCCAGCAGTGGGCCAAGACTAGCGGGAACCCGCTCCTACAATGAGCAGTTCTTC.